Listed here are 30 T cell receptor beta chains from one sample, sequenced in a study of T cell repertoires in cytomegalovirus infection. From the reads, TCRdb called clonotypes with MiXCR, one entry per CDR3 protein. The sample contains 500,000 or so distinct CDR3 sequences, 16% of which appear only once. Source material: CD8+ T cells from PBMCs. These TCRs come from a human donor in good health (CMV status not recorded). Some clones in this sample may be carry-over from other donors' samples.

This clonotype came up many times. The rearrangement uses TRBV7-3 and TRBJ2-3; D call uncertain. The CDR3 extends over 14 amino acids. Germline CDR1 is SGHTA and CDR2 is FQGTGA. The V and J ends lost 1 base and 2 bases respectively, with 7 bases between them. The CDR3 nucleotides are TGTGCCAGCAGCTTAAACAGACACACAGATACGCAGTATTTT. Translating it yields CASSLNRHTDTQYF. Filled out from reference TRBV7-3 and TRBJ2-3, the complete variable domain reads GAGVSQTPSNKVTEKGKYVELRCDPISGHTALYWYRQSLGQGPEFLIYFQGTGAADDSGLPNDRFFAVRPEGSVSTLKIQRTERGDSAVYLCASSLNRHTDTQYFGPGTRLTVL.

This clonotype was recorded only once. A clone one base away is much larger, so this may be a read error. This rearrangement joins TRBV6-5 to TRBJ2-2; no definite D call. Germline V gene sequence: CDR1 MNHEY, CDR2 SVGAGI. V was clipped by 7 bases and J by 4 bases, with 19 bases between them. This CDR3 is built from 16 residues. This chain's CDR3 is CASTLRYVYATGELFF. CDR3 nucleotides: TGTGCCAGCACCTTACGCTATGTCTACGCCACCGGGGAGCTGTTTTTT.

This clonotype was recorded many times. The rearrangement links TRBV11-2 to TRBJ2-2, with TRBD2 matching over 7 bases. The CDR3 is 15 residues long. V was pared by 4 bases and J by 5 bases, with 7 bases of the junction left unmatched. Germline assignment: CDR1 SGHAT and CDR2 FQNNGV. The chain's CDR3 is CASSSRDSGTGELFF. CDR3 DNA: TGTGCCAGCAGCTCTCGGGATAGCGGGACCGGGGAGCTGTTTTTT.

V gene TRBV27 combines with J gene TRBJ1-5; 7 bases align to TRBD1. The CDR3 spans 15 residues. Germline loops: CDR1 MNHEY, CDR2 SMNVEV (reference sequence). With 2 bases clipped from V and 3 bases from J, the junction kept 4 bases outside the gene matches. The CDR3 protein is CASSLNTGDNQPQHF. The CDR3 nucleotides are TGTGCCAGCAGTTTAAACACAGGGGACAATCAGCCCCAGCATTTT.

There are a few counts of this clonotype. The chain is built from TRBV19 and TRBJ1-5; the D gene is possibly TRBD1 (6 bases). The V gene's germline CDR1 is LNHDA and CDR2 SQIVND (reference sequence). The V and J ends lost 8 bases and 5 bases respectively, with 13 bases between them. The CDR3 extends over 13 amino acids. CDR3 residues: CASADSRYQPQHF. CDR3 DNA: TGTGCCAGTGCGGACAGCCGATATCAGCCCCAGCATTTT. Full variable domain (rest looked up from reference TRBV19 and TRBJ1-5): DGGITQSPKYLFRKEGQNVTLSCEQNLNHDAMYWYRQDPGQGLRLIYYSQIVNDFQKGDIAEGYSVSREKKESFPLTVTSAQKNPTAFYLCASADSRYQPQHFGDGTRLSIL.

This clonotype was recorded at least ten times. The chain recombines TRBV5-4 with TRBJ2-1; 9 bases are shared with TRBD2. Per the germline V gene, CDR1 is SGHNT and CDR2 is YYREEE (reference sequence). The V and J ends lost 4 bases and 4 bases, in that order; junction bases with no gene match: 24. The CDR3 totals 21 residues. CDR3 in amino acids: CASSPRGGRAKDPTSYNEQFF. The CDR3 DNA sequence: TGTGCCAGCAGCCCGCGAGGCGGGAGGGCCAAGGACCCGACTTCATACAATGAGCAGTTCTTC.

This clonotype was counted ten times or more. In nucleotides, the CDR3 is TGCGCCAGCAGTCCACCAGAGGGACAGTACGAAAACATTCAGTACTTC. Protein: CASSPPEGQYENIQYF. V and J are TRBV23-1 and TRBJ2-4; 7 nucleotides match TRBD1. TRBV23-1 is sorted into the ORF group, with uncertain function. Trimming took 4 bases from V and 5 from J; bases not matched to a gene: 11. The CDR3 has 16 amino acids.

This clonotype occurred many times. For the CDR3, the DNA is TGTGCCAGCAGCCCCAAACTAGCGGGATATTACAATGAGCAGTTCTTC. Residues: CASSPKLAGYYNEQFF. The chain carries TRBV7-2 and TRBJ2-1, with TRBD2 identical over 10 bases. The CDR3 consists of 16 residues. The germline CDR1 and CDR2 sequences are SGHTA and FQGNSA. V lost 5 bases, J lost 4 bases, and 8 bases stayed unmatched.

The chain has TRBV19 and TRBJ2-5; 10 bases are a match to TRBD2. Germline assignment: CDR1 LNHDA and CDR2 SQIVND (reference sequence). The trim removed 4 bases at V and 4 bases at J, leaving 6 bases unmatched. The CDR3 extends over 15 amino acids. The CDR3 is CASSNILAGVETQYF. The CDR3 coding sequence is TGTGCCAGTAGTAACATCCTAGCGGGAGTAGAGACCCAGTACTTC.

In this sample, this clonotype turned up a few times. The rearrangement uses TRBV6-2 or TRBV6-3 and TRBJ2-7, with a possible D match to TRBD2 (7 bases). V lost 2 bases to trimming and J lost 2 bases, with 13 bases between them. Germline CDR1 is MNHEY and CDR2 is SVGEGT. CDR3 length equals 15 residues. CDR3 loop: CASSYEGGGAYEQYF. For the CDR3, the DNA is TGTGCCAGCAGTTACGAAGGAGGGGGGGCCTACGAGCAGTACTTC.

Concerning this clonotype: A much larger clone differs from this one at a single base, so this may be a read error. CDR3 nucleotide sequence: TGTGCCAGCAGCTTAGGGGCACAAGATACGCAGTATTTT. The encoded protein is CASSLGAQDTQYF. The rearrangement joins TRBV7-3 to TRBJ2-3, with D possibly TRBD1 on 5 matching bases. The length of the CDR3 is 13 residues. Trimming pared 2 bases from V and 5 bases from J, leaving 8 bases between. Per the germline V gene, CDR1 is SGHTA and CDR2 is FQGTGA.

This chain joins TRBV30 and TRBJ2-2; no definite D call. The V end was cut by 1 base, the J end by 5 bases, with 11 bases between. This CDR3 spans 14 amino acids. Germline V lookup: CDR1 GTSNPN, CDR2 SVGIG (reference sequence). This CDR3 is CAWSARRATGELFF. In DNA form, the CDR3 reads TGTGCCTGGAGTGCCCGTCGGGCGACCGGGGAGCTGTTTTTT.

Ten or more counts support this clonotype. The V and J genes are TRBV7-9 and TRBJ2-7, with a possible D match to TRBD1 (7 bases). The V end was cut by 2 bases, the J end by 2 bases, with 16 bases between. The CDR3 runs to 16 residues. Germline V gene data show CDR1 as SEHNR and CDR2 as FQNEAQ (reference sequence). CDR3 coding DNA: TGTGCCAGCAGCTTACCCCGACAGGGAGGTCCCTACGAGCAGTACTTC. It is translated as CASSLPRQGGPYEQYF. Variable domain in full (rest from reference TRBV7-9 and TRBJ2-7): DTGVSQNPRHKITKRGQNVTFRCDPISEHNRLYWYRQTLGQGPEFLTYFQNEAQLEKSRLLSDRFSAERPKGSFSTLEIQRTEQGDSAMYLCASSLPRQGGPYEQYFGPGTRLTVT.

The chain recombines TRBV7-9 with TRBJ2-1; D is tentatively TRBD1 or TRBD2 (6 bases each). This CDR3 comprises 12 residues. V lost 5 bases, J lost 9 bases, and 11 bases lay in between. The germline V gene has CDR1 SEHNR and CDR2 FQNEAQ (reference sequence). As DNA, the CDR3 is TGTGCCAGCAGCAACAGGGACTTTGAGCAGTTCTTC. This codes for CASSNRDFEQFF.

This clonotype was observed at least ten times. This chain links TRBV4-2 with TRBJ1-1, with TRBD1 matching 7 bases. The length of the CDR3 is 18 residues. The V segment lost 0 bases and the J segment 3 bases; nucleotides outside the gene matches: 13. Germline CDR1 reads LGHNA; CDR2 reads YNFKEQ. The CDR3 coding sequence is TGTGCCAGCAGCCAAGATCTGCAGGGGGAGGCTTTTTACACTGAAGCTTTCTTT. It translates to CASSQDLQGEAFYTEAFF.

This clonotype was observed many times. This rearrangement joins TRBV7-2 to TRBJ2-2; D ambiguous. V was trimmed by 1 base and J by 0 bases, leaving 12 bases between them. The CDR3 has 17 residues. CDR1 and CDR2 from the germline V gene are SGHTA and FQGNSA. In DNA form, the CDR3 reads TGTGCCAGCAGCTTAGGCCCCCATAACTCGAACACCGGGGAGCTGTTTTTT. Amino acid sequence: CASSLGPHNSNTGELFF.

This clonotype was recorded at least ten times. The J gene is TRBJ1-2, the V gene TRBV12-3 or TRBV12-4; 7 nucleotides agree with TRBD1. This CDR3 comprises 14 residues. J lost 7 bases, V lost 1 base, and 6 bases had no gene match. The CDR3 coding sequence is TGTGCCAGCAGTTTAGGACAGGGCCGAGCTGGCTACACCTTC. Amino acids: CASSLGQGRAGYTF.

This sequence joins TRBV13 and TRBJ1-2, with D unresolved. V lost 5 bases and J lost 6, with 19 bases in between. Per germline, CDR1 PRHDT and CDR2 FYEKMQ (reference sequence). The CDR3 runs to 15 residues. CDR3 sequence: CASSPSPSGVDGYTF. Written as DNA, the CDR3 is TGTGCCAGCAGCCCTAGCCCCAGCGGGGTGGATGGCTACACCTTC.

DNA of the CDR3: TGTGCCAGCAGCTCAGGACAGGGGGCGAACAATGAGCAGTTCTTC. Its protein product is CASSSGQGANNEQFF. V gene TRBV9 combines with J gene TRBJ2-1; 11 bases are shared with TRBD1. Trimming cost V 4 bases and J 5 bases; bases outside gene matches: 5. CDR3 length equals 15 residues. CDR1 and CDR2 (germline): SGDLS, YYNGEE. The full variable domain, rest sourced from reference TRBV9 and TRBJ2-1, is DSGVTQTPKHLITATGQRVTLRCSPRSGDLSVYWYQQSLDQGLQFLIQYYNGEERAKGNILERFSAQQFPDLHSELNLSSLELGDSALYFCASSSGQGANNEQFFGPGTRLTVL.

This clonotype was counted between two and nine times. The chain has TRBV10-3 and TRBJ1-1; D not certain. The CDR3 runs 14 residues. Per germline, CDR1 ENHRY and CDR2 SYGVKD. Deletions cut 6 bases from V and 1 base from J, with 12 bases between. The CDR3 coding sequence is TGTGCCATCAGGAACGATAGTCAGAACACTGAAGCTTTCTTT. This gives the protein CAIRNDSQNTEAFF.

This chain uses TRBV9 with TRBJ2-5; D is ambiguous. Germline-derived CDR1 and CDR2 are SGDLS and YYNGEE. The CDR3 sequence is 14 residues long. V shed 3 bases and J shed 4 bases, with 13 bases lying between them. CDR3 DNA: TGTGCCAGCAGCGGTGGTGGGGTGGGAGAGACCCAGTACTTC. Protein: CASSGGGVGETQYF.

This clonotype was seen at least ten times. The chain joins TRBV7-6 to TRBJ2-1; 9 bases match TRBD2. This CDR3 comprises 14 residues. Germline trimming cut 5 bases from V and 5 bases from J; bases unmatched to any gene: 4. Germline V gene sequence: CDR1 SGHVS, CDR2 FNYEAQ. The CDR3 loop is CASSGGLAHNEQFF. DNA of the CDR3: TGTGCCAGCAGCGGGGGACTAGCCCACAATGAGCAGTTCTTC.

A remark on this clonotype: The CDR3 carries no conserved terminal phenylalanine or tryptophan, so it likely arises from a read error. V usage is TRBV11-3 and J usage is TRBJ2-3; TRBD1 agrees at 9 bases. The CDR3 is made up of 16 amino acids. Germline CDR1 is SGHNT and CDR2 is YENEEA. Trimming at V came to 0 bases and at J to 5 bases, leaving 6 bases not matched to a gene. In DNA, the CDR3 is TGTGCCAGCAGCTTAGATCCTAGACAGGGGGAAGATACGCAGTATTAT. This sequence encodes CASSLDPRQGEDTQYY.

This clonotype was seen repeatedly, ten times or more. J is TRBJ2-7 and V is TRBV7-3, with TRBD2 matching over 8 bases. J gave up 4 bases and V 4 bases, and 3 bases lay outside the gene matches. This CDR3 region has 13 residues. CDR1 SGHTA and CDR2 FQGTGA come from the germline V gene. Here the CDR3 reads CASSYGGGYEQYF. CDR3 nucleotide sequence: TGTGCCAGCAGCTATGGCGGGGGGTACGAGCAGTACTTC.

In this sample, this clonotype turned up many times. The CDR3: CASSPGEGVEAFF. DNA of the CDR3: TGCGCCAGCAGCCCAGGGGAGGGAGTTGAAGCTTTCTTT. The V gene is TRBV4-1, the J gene TRBJ1-1; D may be TRBD1 (6 bases). From germline, CDR1 is MGHRA and CDR2 YSYEKL. The CDR3 loop spans 13 amino acids. Trimming stripped 4 bases from V and 7 bases from J, with 13 bases between.

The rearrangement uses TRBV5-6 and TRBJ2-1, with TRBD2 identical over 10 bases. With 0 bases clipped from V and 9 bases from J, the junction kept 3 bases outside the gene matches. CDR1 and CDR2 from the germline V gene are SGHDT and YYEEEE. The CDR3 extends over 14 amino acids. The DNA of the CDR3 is TGTGCCAGCAGCTTGGGGGTAGCGGGAGGTGAGCAGTTCTTC. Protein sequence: CASSLGVAGGEQFF.

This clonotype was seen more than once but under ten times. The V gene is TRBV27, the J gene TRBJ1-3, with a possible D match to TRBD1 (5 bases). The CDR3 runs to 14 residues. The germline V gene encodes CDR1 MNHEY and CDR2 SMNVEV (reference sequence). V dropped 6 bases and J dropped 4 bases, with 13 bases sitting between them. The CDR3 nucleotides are TGTGCCAGCAGGGCCGGGACCCCCGGAAACACCATATATTTT. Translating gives CASRAGTPGNTIYF.

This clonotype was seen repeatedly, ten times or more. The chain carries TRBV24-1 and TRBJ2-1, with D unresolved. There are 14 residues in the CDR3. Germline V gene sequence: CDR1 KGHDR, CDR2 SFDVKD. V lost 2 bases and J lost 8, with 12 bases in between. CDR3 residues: CATSDSSKPHEQFF. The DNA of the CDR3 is TGTGCCACCAGTGATTCGAGTAAGCCGCATGAGCAGTTCTTC.

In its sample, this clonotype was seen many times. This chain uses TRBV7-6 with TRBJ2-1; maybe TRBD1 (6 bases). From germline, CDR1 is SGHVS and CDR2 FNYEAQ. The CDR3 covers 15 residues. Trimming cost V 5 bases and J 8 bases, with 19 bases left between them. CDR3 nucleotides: TGTGCCAGCAGCCTAAATTCCGGGACACGCCATGAGCAGTTCTTC. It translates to CASSLNSGTRHEQFF.

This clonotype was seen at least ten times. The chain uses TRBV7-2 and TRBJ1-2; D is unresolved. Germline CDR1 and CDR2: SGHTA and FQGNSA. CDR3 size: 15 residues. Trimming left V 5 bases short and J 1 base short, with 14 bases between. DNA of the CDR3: TGTGCCAGCAGCCCCTTCGATGAGGGTAACTATGGCTACACCTTC. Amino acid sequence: CASSPFDEGNYGYTF.